The source of this T cell receptor beta chain is a study of cytomegalovirus exposure and HLA in healthy donors. The CDR3 contains 15 residues. Germline V gene lookup returns CDR1 MGHRA and CDR2 YSYEKL. The V end was cut by 4 bases, the J end by 5 bases, with 16 bases between. The PCR employed 60 Vbeta primers together with 13 Jbeta primers. Repertoires were generated with immunoSEQ multiplex PCR, while TCRdb's copy carries only in-frame clones and drops some. This table holds about 200,000 clones. This clonotype was sampled from a boy aged 5-17 years in good health and CMV-seronegative. The material sequenced was PBMCs. The V gene is TRBV4-1, the J gene TRBJ2-3; D possibly corresponds to TRBD1 (6 bases). CDR3 in DNA: TGCGCCAGCAGCCCGCAGGGGCGAATACAAGATACGCAGTATTTT. This encodes CASSPQGRIQDTQYF.